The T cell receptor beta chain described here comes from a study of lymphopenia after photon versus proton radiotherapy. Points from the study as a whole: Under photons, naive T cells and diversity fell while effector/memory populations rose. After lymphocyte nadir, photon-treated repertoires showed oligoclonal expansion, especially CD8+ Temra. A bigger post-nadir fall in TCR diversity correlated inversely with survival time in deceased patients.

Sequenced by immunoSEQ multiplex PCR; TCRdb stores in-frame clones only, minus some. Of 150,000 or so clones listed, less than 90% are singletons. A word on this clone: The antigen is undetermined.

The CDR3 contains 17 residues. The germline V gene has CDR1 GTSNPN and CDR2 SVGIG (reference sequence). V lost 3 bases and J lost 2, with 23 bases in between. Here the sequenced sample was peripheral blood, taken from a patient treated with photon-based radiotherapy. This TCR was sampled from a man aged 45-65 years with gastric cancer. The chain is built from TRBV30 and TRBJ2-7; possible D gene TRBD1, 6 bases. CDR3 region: CAWRQPRRGRGTYEQYF. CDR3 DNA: TGTGCCTGGAGGCAACCCAGAAGAGGCAGGGGTACCTACGAGCAGTACTTC. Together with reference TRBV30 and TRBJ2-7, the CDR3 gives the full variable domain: SQTIHQWPATLVQPVGSPLSLECTVEGTSNPNLYWYRQAAGRGLQLLFYSVGIGQISSEVPQNLSASRPQDRQFILSSKKLLLSDSGFYLCAWRQPRRGRGTYEQYFGPGTRLTVT.